These T cell receptor beta chains were read from a single sample in a study of graft-versus-host responses after intestinal transplantation. Produced via immunoSEQ multiplex PCR; TCRdb's table is partial and in-frame only. Of around 110,000 clones listed, 85% to 95% are singletons. Which antigens these TCRs recognize remains unknown. The specimen comprised unstimulated CD8+ T cells sorted from spleen or lymph node cells, sampled before transplant. These receptors came from a human donor who was the organ donor for an intestinal transplant. Each CDR3 is given with its conserved first and last residue. A D gene is named only where the DNA matches it firmly.

V gene	J gene	D gene	CDR3 protein
TRBV19	TRBJ2-7	-	CASSIDWTYEQYF
TRBV4-1	TRBJ1-3	-	CASSQDGAGGNTIYF
TRBV6-6	TRBJ2-7	-	CASSYSDSPYEQYF
TRBV5-4	TRBJ2-5	-	CASSETSGTSQYF
TRBV27	TRBJ1-1	-	CASSQRGGGNTEAFF
TRBV19	TRBJ1-1	-	CASREQLMNTEAFF
TRBV13	TRBJ1-1	-	CASSLLGGGIMNTEAFF
TRBV7-9	TRBJ2-1	TRBD2	CASSTRLAGENEQFF
TRBV5-1	TRBJ2-3	-	CASSLRGSDTQYF
TRBV2	TRBJ2-3	TRBD1	CASPGQGTDTQYF
TRBV7-2	TRBJ2-2	TRBD2	CASSFAGTSGIAGELFF
TRBV27	TRBJ2-3	-	CASSPLGAGGTDTQYF
TRBV11-2	TRBJ2-1	-	CASSLASLNEQFF
TRBV6-5	TRBJ2-5	TRBD2	CASSYSGRAVETQYF
TRBV27	TRBJ1-2	TRBD1	CASSLSQTGVRPYYGYTF
TRBV5-4	TRBJ1-2	TRBD1	CASSLSPFVDRALNYGYTF
TRBV5-1	TRBJ2-5	-	CASSLGTQETQYF
TRBV6-1	TRBJ2-3	TRBD2	CASTGPSGDTDTQYF
TRBV29-1	TRBJ1-2	-	CSVGGSGYGYTF
TRBV29-1	TRBJ2-7	TRBD1	CSVRTGNTYEQYF
TRBV6-6	TRBJ2-1	-	CASSFREGEQFF
TRBV7-2	TRBJ2-1	-	CASSFLGFYNEQFF
TRBV9	TRBJ1-2	TRBD1	CASSVVSGGGYTF
TRBV6-5	TRBJ2-5	-	CASSYSVGPRETQYF
TRBV11-2	TRBJ2-1	TRBD2	CASSLGLAGEWFF
TRBV7-3	TRBJ2-7	TRBD1	CASSSTIQGASYEQYF
TRBV6-4	TRBJ2-3	-	CASANVPTDTQYF
TRBV5-6	TRBJ2-1	TRBD2	CASSLGTSGPYNEQFF
TRBV28	TRBJ2-5	TRBD2	CASRVGDSGRVEETQYF
TRBV7-8	TRBJ2-1	-	CASSLDHLNEQFF
TRBV4-1	TRBJ1-2	-	CASSQDTGPDGYTF
TRBV29-1	TRBJ2-7	-	CSVEWDASYEQYF
TRBV5-1	TRBJ2-7	-	CASSLKVKAPSYEQYF
TRBV30	TRBJ2-7	-	CAWSVQGSSYEQYF
TRBV6-1	TRBJ2-1	TRBD2	CASSEGRTSGRVMSYNEQFF
TRBV28	TRBJ1-4	-	CASSQQLTNEKLFF
TRBV19	TRBJ1-1	TRBD1	CASSMGQGTEAFF
TRBV6-5	TRBJ2-5	-	CASSEETQYF
TRBV7-6	TRBJ2-1	TRBD2	CASSRRTSGTPEQFF
TRBV6-1	TRBJ2-1	-	CASSPYNEQFF
TRBV28	TRBJ2-3	TRBD1	CASSLDRVEDTQYF
TRBV11-2	TRBJ2-7	TRBD1	CASSFGAGGYEQYF
TRBV5-1	TRBJ1-1	TRBD1	CASSLGQGESEAFF
TRBV10-3	TRBJ2-7	-	CAISDGVFYEQYF
TRBV19	TRBJ2-5	TRBD2	CASSRTSGSKETQYF
TRBV5-1	TRBJ2-1	TRBD2	CASSLDGTSGGRHEQFF
TRBV7-8	TRBJ2-7	-	CASSPPSWRFEQYF
TRBV5-1	TRBJ2-7	TRBD1	CASSSSGGGYEQYF
TRBV9	TRBJ2-3	-	CASSDLGTDTQYF
TRBV9	TRBJ2-3	TRBD2	CASSVNGRAIDTQYF
TRBV19	TRBJ2-7	-	CASSIDVRYEQYF